This TCR beta chain is from a study of blood T cell repertoires in COVID-19. Study overall: Collection of acute and convalescent COVID-19 samples took place in the United States, Italy and Spain. In each case, the material was cDNA or gDNA derived from T cells, B-cell-depleted T cells, or PBMCs.

The V gene lost 2 bases and the J gene lost 2 bases, with 7 bases spanning the gap. The CDR3 totals 13 residues. Looked up from germline, CDR1 is SGHTA and CDR2 is FQGNSA. Methods used by the authors: Estimation of nucleated cell counts relied on the amplification of reference gene primers. Some clones are missing from TCRdb's copy, which holds only in-frame ones; the method was immunoSEQ multiplex PCR. The DNA was the basis for D and trimming; V, J and clone size are from that table. The table has over 15,000 clones, roughly 89% seen once; the top ten hold about 7.2%. Sequencing was performed on peripheral blood. The rearrangement joins TRBV7-2 to TRBJ2-7; a weak D match, TRBD2 (6 bases). This clonotype was obtained from a human donor in a cohort sampled during active COVID-19. The CDR3 DNA follows: TGTGCCAGCAGCTTACCGGGGGCCTACGAGCAGTACTTC. Amino acids: CASSLPGAYEQYF.